This T cell receptor beta chain was obtained from a study of T cells in Graves' hyperthyroidism and ophthalmopathy. In this sample, this clonotype turned up a few times. The antigen is undetermined. The source material, RNA transcripts, was used to amplify TCR beta CDR3 regions. First-round RT-PCR targeting the TCR CDR3 was performed with the HTBI primer set. TCRdb re-derived calls from the multiplex PCR reads in MiXCR, one entry per CDR3 protein. The table includes about 640,000 distinct CDR3 sequences, more than 20% detected once. A roughly 9.3 ml volume of fresh peripheral blood provided the PBMCs. Study results and limitations: The model's output predicted ophthalmopathy at a median of 6.5 months prior to onset.

Germline trimming cut 5 bases from V and 10 bases from J; bases unmatched to any gene: 8. Germline CDR1 is SEHNR and CDR2 is FQNEAQ (reference sequence). The CDR3 runs to 14 residues. The clonotype originates from a man aged 25-45 years with Graves' ophthalmopathy. This chain connects TRBV7-9 to TRBJ1-6; 7 bases are a match to TRBD1. The source material was blood. The CDR3 DNA reads TGTGCCAGCAGCCGACAGGGTGAGGCCTCACCCCTCCACTTT. Amino acid sequence: CASSRQGEASPLHF.